The 17 T cell receptor beta chains listed next were all sequenced from one sample in a study of cytomegalovirus exposure and HLA in healthy donors. Both 60 Vbeta primers and 13 Jbeta primers went into the PCR. Clones were sequenced by immunoSEQ multiplex PCR, and TCRdb holds only the in-frame ones, with some missing. The table records over 150,000 clones, over 60% of them present only once. The sequencing sample was made of PBMCs. These receptors originate from a young man in good health and CMV-seropositive.

This chain links TRBV10-3 with TRBJ2-1, with 8 bases lining up with TRBD1. Trimming cost V 6 bases and J 1 base; bases outside gene matches: 8. The CDR3 is 16 amino acids. Germline-derived CDR1 and CDR2 are ENHRY and SYGVKD. This chain's CDR3 is CAIRVATGGSYNEQFF. CDR3 coding DNA: TGTGCCATCAGGGTAGCTACAGGGGGGTCCTACAATGAGCAGTTCTTC.

The chain couples TRBV29-1 to TRBJ2-1; 9 bases map to TRBD2. The CDR3 loop spans 17 amino acids. J lost 0 bases, V lost 5 bases, and 11 bases had no gene match. CDR1 is SQVTM, CDR2 ANQGSEA, per germline. CDR3 in amino acids: CSVRLAGGRVSYNEQFF. The CDR3 nucleotides read TGCAGCGTTCGACTCGCGGGCGGGAGGGTCTCCTACAATGAGCAGTTCTTC.

The chain combines TRBV6-6 with TRBJ2-7; D not certain. CDR1 MNHNY and CDR2 SVGAGI come from the germline V gene (reference sequence). With 2 bases removed from V and 5 bases from J, the gap between germline ends came to 13 bases. The CDR3 length is 14 residues. This CDR3 is CASSYDGPRDEQYF. The CDR3 DNA follows: TGTGCCAGCAGTTACGATGGGCCGAGAGACGAGCAGTACTTC.

A few counts support this clone. This chain links TRBV4-3 with TRBJ2-1; D may be TRBD2 (6 bases). Germline CDR1 reads LGHNA; CDR2 reads YSLEER. The CDR3 runs to 13 residues. Trimming cost V 4 bases and J 10 bases, with 14 bases left between them. CDR3 amino acids: CASSPFTGVEQFF. The CDR3 DNA is TGCGCCAGCAGCCCATTTACGGGGGTGGAGCAGTTCTTC.

This clone appeared a single time. The chain has TRBV5-4 and TRBJ1-4, with 7 bases matching TRBD1. The CDR3 loop spans 14 amino acids. J was trimmed by 7 bases and V by 0 bases; bases with no gene match: 3. Germline CDR1 SGHNT, CDR2 YYREEE (reference sequence). CDR3 nucleotide sequence: TGTGCCAGCAGCTTGGAGGGGGCTGTTGAAAAACTGTTTTTT. As protein: CASSLEGAVEKLFF.

The chain couples TRBV7-9 to TRBJ2-7, with TRBD2 matching 9 bases. From germline, CDR1 is SEHNR and CDR2 FQNEAQ (reference sequence). The V and J ends lost 4 bases and 2 bases, in that order; junction bases with no gene match: 9. This CDR3 has 16 amino acids. This chain's CDR3 is CASSSDLAGLAYEQYF. The CDR3 DNA follows: TGTGCCAGCAGCTCGGACCTAGCGGGACTTGCCTACGAGCAGTACTTC.

This clone appeared a few times. The rearrangement joins TRBV7-6 to TRBJ1-1; possible D gene TRBD1, 6 bases. Deletions cut 1 base from V and 1 base from J, with 10 bases between. CDR1 SGHVS and CDR2 FNYEAQ come from the germline V gene. There are 15 residues in the CDR3. The CDR3 reads CASSLEPRGNTEAFF. CDR3 nucleotide sequence: TGTGCCAGCAGCTTAGAGCCCAGGGGGAACACTGAAGCTTTCTTT. Full variable domain (remainder filled in from reference TRBV7-6 and TRBJ1-1): GAGVSQSPRYKVTKRGQDVALRCDPISGHVSLYWYRQALGQGPEFLTYFNYEAQQDKSGLPNDRFSAERPEGSISTLTIQRTEQRDSAMYRCASSLEPRGNTEAFFGQGTRLTVV.

This clone appeared a few times. The V and J genes are TRBV28 and TRBJ1-4; D gene unclear. The V gene's germline CDR1 is MDHEN and CDR2 SYDVKM. This CDR3 region has 13 residues. V dropped 5 bases and J dropped 4 bases, with 8 bases sitting between them. CDR3 loop: CASSLRVNEKLFF. The CDR3 bases are TGTGCCAGCAGTCTGAGGGTTAATGAAAAACTGTTTTTT.

The chain joins TRBV2 to TRBJ2-1; D is uncertain. The germline V gene encodes CDR1 SNHLY and CDR2 FYNNEI. Trimming removed 4 bases from V and 3 bases from J, with 7 bases in between. The CDR3 runs 13 residues. This CDR3 is CASSGEIYNEQFF. DNA for the CDR3: TGTGCCAGCAGTGGCGAAATCTACAATGAGCAGTTCTTC.

The chain recombines TRBV19 with TRBJ2-1; 14 bases are shared with TRBD2. V shed 3 bases and J 6 bases; nucleotides not matched to a gene: 13. Germline loops: CDR1 LNHDA, CDR2 SQIVND (reference sequence). This CDR3 region has 19 residues. For the CDR3, the DNA is TGTGCCAGTAGTATTTGGTCGACTAGCGGGAGGGCCGTCGGCAATGAGCAGTTCTTC. Protein: CASSIWSTSGRAVGNEQFF.

The J gene is TRBJ2-4, the V gene TRBV29-1; D may be TRBD2 (6 bases). The CDR3 is made up of 14 amino acids. Trimming shortened V by 6 bases and J by 3 bases, and 15 bases separated the two germline ends. Germline values: CDR1 SQVTM, CDR2 ANQGSEA. The CDR3 DNA is TGCAGCGTGGGTTGGAGGGGAGACAAAAACATTCAGTACTTC. Translation gives CSVGWRGDKNIQYF.

This clone appeared once. J is TRBJ2-1 and V is TRBV5-8; 7 positions agree with TRBD2. V lost 0 bases and J lost 7; bases outside the gene matches: 4. Germline V lookup: CDR1 SGHTS, CDR2 YDEGEE. This CDR3 region has 14 residues. CDR3 sequence reads: CASSLGGGWNEQFF. The CDR3 DNA reads as TGTGCCAGCAGCTTGGGCGGGGGTTGGAATGAGCAGTTCTTC. The entire variable domain, with the rest obtained from reference TRBV5-8 and TRBJ2-1, is as follows: EAGVTQSPTHLIKTRGQQATLRCSPISGHTSVYWYQQALGLGLQFLLWYDEGEERNRGNFPPRFSGRQFPNYSSELNVNALELEDSALYLCASSLGGGWNEQFFGPGTRLTVL.

The chain employs TRBV30 and TRBJ1-1; 7 nucleotides match TRBD1. CDR1 and CDR2 (germline): GTSNPN, SVGIG (reference sequence). Unmatched junction bases numbered 12, after V lost 0 bases and J lost 5 bases. The length of the CDR3 is 16 residues. This chain's CDR3 is CAWSVLRKGAGTEAFF. The CDR3, as DNA: TGTGCCTGGAGTGTACTTAGGAAGGGGGCCGGGACTGAAGCTTTCTTT.

V gene TRBV5-1 combines with J gene TRBJ2-3; 7 nucleotides agree with TRBD2. The J segment lost 3 bases and the V segment lost 4 bases, leaving 5 bases of the junction unmatched. The CDR3 is 14 amino acids. CDR1 and CDR2 (germline): SGHRS, YFSETQ. The CDR3 loop is CASSMREGTDTQYF. In DNA form, the CDR3 reads TGCGCCAGCAGCATGAGGGAGGGAACAGATACGCAGTATTTT.

The chain combines TRBV7-8 with TRBJ1-4, with D possibly matching TRBD1 (5 bases). V was shortened by 1 base and J by 8 bases, with 11 bases between the two germline ends. The CDR3 length is 14 residues. CDR1 and CDR2 from the germline V gene are SGHVS and FQNEAQ. The CDR3 protein is CASSLGGDYEKLFF. The CDR3 DNA is TGTGCCAGCAGCTTAGGGGGGGACTACGAAAAACTGTTTTTT. The full variable domain, rest sourced from reference TRBV7-8 and TRBJ1-4, is GAGVSQSPRYKVAKRGQDVALRCDPISGHVSLFWYQQALGQGPEFLTYFQNEAQLDKSGLPSDRFFAERPEGSVSTLKIQRTQQEDSAVYLCASSLGGDYEKLFFGSGTQLSVL.

The chain is built from TRBV18 and TRBJ2-1; 9 bases fit TRBD1. CDR3 length equals 16 residues. In germline, CDR1 is KGHSH, CDR2 LQKENI. The J segment lost 10 bases and the V segment lost 5 bases, leaving 15 bases of the junction unmatched. CDR3 sequence: CASSSSGTGPLEEQFF. CDR3 DNA sequence: TGTGCCAGCTCAAGTTCCGGGACAGGGCCCCTAGAAGAGCAGTTCTTC.

The V and J genes are TRBV7-9 and TRBJ1-4; 10 bases agree with TRBD1. The CDR3 is 14 amino acids. Germline loops: CDR1 SEHNR, CDR2 FQNEAQ (reference sequence). Losses at the gene ends were 5 bases for V and 8 bases for J; bases not matched to a gene: 5. The CDR3 coding sequence is TGTGCCAGCAGCCAGGGACAGGGGCGGGAAAAACTGTTTTTT. Protein product: CASSQGQGREKLFF.